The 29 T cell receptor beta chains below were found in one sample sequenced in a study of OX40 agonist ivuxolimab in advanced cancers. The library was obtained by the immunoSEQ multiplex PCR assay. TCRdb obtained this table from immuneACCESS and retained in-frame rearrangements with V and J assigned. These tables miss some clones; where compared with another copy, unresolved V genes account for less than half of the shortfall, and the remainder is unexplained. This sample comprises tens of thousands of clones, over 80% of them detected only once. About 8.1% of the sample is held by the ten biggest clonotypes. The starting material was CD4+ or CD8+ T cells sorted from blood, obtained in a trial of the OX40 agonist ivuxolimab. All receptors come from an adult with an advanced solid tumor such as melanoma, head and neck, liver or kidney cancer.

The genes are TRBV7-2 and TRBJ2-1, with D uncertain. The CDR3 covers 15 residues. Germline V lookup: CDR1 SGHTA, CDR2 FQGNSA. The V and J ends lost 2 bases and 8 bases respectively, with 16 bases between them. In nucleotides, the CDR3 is TGTGCCAGCAGCTTATACGTTTTGAGGCACGATGAGCAGTTCTTC. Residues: CASSLYVLRHDEQFF.

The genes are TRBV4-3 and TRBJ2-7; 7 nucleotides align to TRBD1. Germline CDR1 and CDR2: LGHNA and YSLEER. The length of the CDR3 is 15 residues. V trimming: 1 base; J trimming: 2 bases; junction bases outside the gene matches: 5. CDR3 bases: TGCGCCAGCAGCCAAGGATCGGGACAGACCTACGAGCAGTACTTC. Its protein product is CASSQGSGQTYEQYF.

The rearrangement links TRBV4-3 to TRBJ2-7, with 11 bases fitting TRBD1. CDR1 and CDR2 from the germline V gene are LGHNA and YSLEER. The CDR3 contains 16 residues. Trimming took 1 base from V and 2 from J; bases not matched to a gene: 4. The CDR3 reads CASSQVPGQGAYEQYF. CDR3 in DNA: TGCGCCAGCAGCCAAGTCCCGGGACAGGGGGCCTACGAGCAGTACTTC.

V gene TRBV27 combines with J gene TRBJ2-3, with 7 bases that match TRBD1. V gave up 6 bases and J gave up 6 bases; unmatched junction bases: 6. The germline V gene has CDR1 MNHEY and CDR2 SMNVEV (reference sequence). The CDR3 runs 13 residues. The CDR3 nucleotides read TGTGCCAGCAGCTACAGGGGCTCGGATACGCAGTATTTT. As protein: CASSYRGSDTQYF.

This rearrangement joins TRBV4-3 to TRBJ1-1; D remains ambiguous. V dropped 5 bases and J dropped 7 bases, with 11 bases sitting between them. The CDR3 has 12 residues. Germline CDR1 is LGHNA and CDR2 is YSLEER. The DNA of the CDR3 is TGCGCCAGCAGCTTCCGGGATGATGAAGCTTTCTTT. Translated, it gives CASSFRDDEAFF.

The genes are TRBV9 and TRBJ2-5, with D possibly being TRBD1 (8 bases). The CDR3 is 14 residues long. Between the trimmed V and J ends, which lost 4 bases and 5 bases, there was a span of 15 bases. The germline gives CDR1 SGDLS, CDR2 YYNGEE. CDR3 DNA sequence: TGTGCCAGCAGCACACCACAGGGGGGGGAGACCCAGTACTTC. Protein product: CASSTPQGGETQYF.

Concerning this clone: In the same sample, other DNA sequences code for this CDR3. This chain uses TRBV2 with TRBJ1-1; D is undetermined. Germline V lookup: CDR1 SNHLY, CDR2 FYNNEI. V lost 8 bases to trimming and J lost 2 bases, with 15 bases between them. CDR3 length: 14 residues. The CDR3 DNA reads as TGTGCCAGCGAGAACTACAGACCAAACACTGAAGCTTTCTTT. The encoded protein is CASENYRPNTEAFF.

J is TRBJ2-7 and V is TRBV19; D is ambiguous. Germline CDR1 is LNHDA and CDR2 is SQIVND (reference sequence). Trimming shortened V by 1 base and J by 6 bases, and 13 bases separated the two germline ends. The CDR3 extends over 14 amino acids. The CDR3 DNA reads TGTGCCAGTAGTATAGGGTCGTTAGGGCGCGAGCAGTACTTC. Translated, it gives CASSIGSLGREQYF.

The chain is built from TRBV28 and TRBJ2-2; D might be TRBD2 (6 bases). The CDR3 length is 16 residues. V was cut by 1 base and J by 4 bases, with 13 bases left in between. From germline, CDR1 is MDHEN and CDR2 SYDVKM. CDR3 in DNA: TGTGCCAGCAGTTTATTAGGAGGGGCGGGCACCGGGGAGCTGTTTTTT. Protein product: CASSLLGGAGTGELFF.

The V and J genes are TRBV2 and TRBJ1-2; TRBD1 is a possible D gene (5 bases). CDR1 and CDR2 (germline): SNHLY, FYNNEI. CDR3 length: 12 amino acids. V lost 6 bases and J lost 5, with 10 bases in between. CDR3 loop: CASRGGVYGYTF. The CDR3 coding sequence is TGTGCCAGCAGGGGGGGAGTATATGGCTACACCTTC.

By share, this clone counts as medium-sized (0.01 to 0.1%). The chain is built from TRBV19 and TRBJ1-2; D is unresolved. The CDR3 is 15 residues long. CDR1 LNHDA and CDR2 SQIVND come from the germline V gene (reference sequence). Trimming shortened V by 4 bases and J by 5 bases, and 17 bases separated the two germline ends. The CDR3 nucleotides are TGTGCCAGTAGTACCCGACAAGGAGCGTGGTATGGCTACACCTTC. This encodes CASSTRQGAWYGYTF.

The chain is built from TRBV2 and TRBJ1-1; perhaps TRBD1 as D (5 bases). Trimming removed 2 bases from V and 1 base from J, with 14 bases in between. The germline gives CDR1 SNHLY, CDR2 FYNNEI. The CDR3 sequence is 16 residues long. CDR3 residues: CASSERRGGRNTEAFF. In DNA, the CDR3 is TGTGCCAGCAGTGAAAGGCGGGGGGGGAGGAACACTGAAGCTTTCTTT. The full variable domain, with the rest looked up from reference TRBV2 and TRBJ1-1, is EPEVTQTPSHQVTQMGQEVILRCVPISNHLYFYWYRQILGQKVEFLVSFYNNEISEKSEIFDDQFSVERPDGSNFTLKIRSTKLEDSAMYFCASSERRGGRNTEAFFGQGTRLTVV.

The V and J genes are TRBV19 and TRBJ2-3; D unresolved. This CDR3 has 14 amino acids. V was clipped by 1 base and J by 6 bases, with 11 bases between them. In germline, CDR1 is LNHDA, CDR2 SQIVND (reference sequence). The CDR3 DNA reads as TGTGCCAGTAGTATAGTGGGTGAAGGCGATACGCAGTATTTT. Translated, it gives CASSIVGEGDTQYF.

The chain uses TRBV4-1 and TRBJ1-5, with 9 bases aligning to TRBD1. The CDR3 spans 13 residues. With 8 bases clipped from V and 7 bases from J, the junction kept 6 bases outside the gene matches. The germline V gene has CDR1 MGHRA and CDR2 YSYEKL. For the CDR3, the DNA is TGCGCCAGCGGGGACAGGGCAGGGCAGCCCCAGCATTTT. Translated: CASGDRAGQPQHF.

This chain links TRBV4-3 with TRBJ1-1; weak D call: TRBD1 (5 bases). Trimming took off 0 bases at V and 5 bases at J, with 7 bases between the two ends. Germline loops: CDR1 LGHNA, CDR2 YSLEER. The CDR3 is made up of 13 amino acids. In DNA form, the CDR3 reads TGCGCCAGCAGCCAAGATCCAGGGACTGAAGCTTTCTTT. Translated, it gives CASSQDPGTEAFF.

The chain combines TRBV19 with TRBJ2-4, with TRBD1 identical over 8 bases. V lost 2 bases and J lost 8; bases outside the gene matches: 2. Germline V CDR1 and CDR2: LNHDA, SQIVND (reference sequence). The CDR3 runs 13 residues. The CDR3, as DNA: TGTGCCAGTAGTATAAACAGGGGGGACATTCAGTACTTC. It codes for CASSINRGDIQYF.

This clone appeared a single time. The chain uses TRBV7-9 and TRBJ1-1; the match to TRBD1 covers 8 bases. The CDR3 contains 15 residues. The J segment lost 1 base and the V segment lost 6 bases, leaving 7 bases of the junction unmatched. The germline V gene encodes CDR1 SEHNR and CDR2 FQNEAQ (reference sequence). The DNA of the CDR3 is TGTGCCAGCAGGCCAAGGGACAGGAAGAACACTGAAGCTTTCTTT. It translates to CASRPRDRKNTEAFF.

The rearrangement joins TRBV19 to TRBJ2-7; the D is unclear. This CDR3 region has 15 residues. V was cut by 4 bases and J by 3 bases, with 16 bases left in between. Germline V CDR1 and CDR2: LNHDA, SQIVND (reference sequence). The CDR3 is CASSTSLLNRYEQYF. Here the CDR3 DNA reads TGTGCCAGTAGTACCAGCCTCCTAAATCGCTACGAGCAGTACTTC.

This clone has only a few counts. In DNA form, the CDR3 reads TGTGCCAGTTCGGGGCTTGCGGTTGCGAACACTGAAGCTTTCTTT. This codes for CASSGLAVANTEAFF. The V call is TRBV6-5, the J call TRBJ1-1; weak D call: TRBD1 (5 bases). CDR1 MNHEY and CDR2 SVGAGI come from the germline V gene. The CDR3 runs to 15 residues. The V end lost 9 bases, the J end lost 1 base, and 18 bases lay between the germline ends.

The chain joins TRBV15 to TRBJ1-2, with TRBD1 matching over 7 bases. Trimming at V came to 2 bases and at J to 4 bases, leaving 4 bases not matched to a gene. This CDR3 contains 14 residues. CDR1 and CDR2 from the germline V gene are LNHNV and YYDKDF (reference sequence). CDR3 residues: CATSRWDSIYGYTF. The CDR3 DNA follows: TGTGCCACCAGCAGATGGGACAGCATCTATGGCTACACCTTC.

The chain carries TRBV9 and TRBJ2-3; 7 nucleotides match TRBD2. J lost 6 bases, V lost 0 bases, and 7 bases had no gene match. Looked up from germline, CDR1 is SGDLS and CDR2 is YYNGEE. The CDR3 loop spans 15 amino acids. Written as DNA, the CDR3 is TGTGCCAGCAGCGTAGGCTGGGGGGGTGAGGATACGCAGTATTTT. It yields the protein CASSVGWGGEDTQYF.

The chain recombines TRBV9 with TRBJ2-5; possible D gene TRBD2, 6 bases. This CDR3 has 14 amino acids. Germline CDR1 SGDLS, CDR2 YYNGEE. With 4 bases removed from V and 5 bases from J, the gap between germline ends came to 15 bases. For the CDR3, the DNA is TGTGCCAGCAGCCCCTCGGGAGCGCCGGAGACCCAGTACTTC. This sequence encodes CASSPSGAPETQYF.

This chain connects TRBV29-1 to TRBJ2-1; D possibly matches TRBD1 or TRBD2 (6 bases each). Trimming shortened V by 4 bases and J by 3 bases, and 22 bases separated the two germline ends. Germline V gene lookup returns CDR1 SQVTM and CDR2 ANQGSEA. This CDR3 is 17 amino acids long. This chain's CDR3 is CSVGKVETRGSYNEQFF. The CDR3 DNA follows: TGCAGCGTTGGGAAGGTAGAGACTAGGGGGAGCTACAATGAGCAGTTCTTC.

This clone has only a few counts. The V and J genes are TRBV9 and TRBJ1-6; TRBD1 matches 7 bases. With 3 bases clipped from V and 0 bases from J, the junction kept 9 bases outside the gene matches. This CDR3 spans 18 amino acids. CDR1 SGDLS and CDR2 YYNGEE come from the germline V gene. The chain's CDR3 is CASSAEGQPSSYNSPLHF. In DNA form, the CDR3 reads TGTGCCAGCAGCGCCGAGGGACAGCCGAGCTCCTATAATTCACCCCTCCACTTT.

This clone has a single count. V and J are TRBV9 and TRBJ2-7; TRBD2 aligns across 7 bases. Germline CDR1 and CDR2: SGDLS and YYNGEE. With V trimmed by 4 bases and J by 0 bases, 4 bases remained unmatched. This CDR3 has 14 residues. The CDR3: CASSPGGISYEQYF. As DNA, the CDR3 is TGTGCCAGCAGCCCCGGGGGGATCTCCTACGAGCAGTACTTC.

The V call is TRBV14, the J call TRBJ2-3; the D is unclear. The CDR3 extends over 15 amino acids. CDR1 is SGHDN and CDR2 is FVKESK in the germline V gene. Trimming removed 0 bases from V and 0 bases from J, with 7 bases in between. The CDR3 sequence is CASSQEGFSTDTQYF. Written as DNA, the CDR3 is TGTGCCAGCAGCCAAGAGGGATTTAGCACAGATACGCAGTATTTT. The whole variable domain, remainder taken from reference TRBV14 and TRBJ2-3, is EAGVTQFPSHSVIEKGQTVTLRCDPISGHDNLYWYRRVMGKEIKFLLHFVKESKQDESGMPNNRFLAERTGGTYSTLKVQPAELEDSGVYFCASSQEGFSTDTQYFGPGTRLTVL.

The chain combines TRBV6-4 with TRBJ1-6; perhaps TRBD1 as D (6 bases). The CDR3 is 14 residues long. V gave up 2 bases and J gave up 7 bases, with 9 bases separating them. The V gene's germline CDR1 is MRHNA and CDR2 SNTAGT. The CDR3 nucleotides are TGTGCCAGCAGTGACAGGGGGGCAAATTCACCCCTCCACTTT. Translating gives CASSDRGANSPLHF.

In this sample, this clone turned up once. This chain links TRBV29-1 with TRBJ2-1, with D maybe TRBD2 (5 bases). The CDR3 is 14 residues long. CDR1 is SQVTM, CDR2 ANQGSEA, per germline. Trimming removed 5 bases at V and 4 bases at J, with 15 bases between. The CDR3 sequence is CSVNSSPTYNEQFF. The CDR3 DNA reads TGCAGCGTTAATTCTAGCCCTACTTACAATGAGCAGTTCTTC.

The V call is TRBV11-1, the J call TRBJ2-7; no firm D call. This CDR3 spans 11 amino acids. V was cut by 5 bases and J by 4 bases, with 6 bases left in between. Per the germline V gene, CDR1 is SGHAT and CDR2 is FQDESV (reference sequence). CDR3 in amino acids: CASSISYEQYF. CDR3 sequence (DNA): TGTGCCAGCAGCATAAGTTACGAGCAGTACTTC.